The 8 T cell receptor beta chains below all came from one sample that was sequenced in a study of T cells in Graves' hyperthyroidism and ophthalmopathy. It was RNA transcripts that yielded the amplified TCR beta CDR3 regions. RT-PCR in the first round (using the HTBI primer set) targeted the TCR CDR3. TCRdb redid the calling of the multiplex PCR reads with MiXCR, one entry per CDR3 protein. The profile shows some 250,000 distinct CDR3 sequences, more than 14% of them singletons. Sequencing was done on a sample of blood. Every receptor here comes from a woman in her thirties or forties with Graves' hyperthyroidism that later progressed to Graves' ophthalmopathy.

This clonotype was seen repeatedly, ten times or more. The rearrangement links TRBV12-3 or TRBV12-4 to TRBJ2-2, with no clear D. Trimming pared 1 base from V and 5 bases from J, leaving 8 bases between. The CDR3 extends over 14 amino acids. The chain's CDR3 is CASSLVRTTGELFF. In DNA, the CDR3 is TGTGCCAGCAGTTTAGTCAGGACGACCGGGGAGCTGTTTTTT.

This clonotype was detected once. This chain joins TRBV30 and TRBJ1-2; D call uncertain. Between the trimmed V and J ends, which lost 5 bases and 7 bases, there was a span of 23 bases. This CDR3 region has 15 residues. CDR1 and CDR2 (germline): GTSNPN, SVGIG (reference sequence). CDR3 loop: CAWVVQGGRRSGYTF. The CDR3 nucleotides read TGTGCCTGGGTCGTTCAAGGCGGACGTCGCTCTGGCTACACCTTC.

The table lists this clonotype with many counts. The rearrangement uses TRBV7-8 and TRBJ2-3, with 14 bases aligning to TRBD2. With 3 bases clipped from V and 1 base from J, the junction kept 9 bases outside the gene matches. CDR1 SGHVS and CDR2 FQNEAQ come from the germline V gene. The CDR3 extends over 19 amino acids. The CDR3 sequence: CASSFLGLAGAGGTDTQYF. In DNA, the CDR3 is TGTGCCAGCAGCTTCTTGGGACTAGCGGGGGCGGGAGGCACAGATACGCAGTATTTT.

In its sample, this clonotype was seen many times. The rearrangement uses TRBV6-1 and TRBJ1-3; no clear D. The CDR3 totals 16 residues. The germline CDR1 and CDR2 sequences are MNHNS and SASEGT. V gave up 7 bases and J gave up 0 bases, with 16 bases separating them. The CDR3 here is CASTLDGGGSGNTIYF. The CDR3 coding sequence is TGTGCCAGCACCTTGGACGGAGGTGGCTCTGGAAACACCATATATTTT.

The chain has TRBV7-3 and TRBJ2-1; no definite D call. The CDR3 has 15 amino acids. V was shortened by 2 bases and J by 9 bases, with 17 bases between the two germline ends. In germline, CDR1 is SGHTA, CDR2 FQGTGA. CDR3 in DNA: TGTGCCAGCAGCTTATGGCCTAGTTTTGAAGGTGAGCAGTTCTTC. It is translated as CASSLWPSFEGEQFF.

There are many counts of this clonotype. J is TRBJ2-7 and V is TRBV7-9; a possible D gene is TRBD2 (6 bases). Germline V CDR1 and CDR2: SEHNR, FQNEAQ (reference sequence). The CDR3 sequence is 16 residues long. Trimming stripped 4 bases from V and 2 bases from J, with 18 bases between. CDR3 DNA: TGTGCCAGCAGCTCCCCGATTGGGGCTAGCGCCTACGAGCAGTACTTC. It translates to CASSSPIGASAYEQYF.

There are many counts of this clonotype. V is TRBV27 and J is TRBJ2-1, with 11 bases identical to TRBD1. This CDR3 has 15 residues. J was trimmed by 7 bases and V by 2 bases; bases with no gene match: 4. CDR1 and CDR2 from the germline V gene are MNHEY and SMNVEV (reference sequence). The DNA of the CDR3 is TGTGCCAGCAGTTTAAGGACAGGGGGCTGGAATGAGCAGTTCTTC. Amino acids: CASSLRTGGWNEQFF.

This clonotype came up many times. The chain carries TRBV5-1 and TRBJ2-3, with no clear D. The CDR3 is 11 amino acids. Germline lookup yields CDR1 SGHRS and CDR2 YFSETQ. V dropped 3 bases and J dropped 6 bases, with 5 bases sitting between them. The CDR3 bases are TGCGCCAGCAGCTCCTTTGATACGCAGTATTTT. Translation gives CASSSFDTQYF.